What follows is one TCR beta chain and its context. This clonotype showed up just a few times. Its antigen target is currently unknown. The sample holds no much larger clone one base away, and base qualities are not on file. The roughly 39 donors, aged roughly 6 to 100 years, were systemically healthy Caucasian individuals from Russia. Each donor gave ten milliliters of peripheral blood, collected into EDTA-treated Vacutainer tubes. Ficoll-Paque density-gradient centrifugation was used to isolate PBMCs, with at least 6.5 million obtained per sample. Total RNA, at least 6 micrograms per sample, was extracted from PBMCs with Trizol reagent. The percentages of naive CD45RAhigh/CD27high T cells were determined by flow cytometry on a PBMC aliquot from every donor. These data come from a study of blood T cells in healthy people across ages (dated by TCRdb to between 2015 and 2017). For the wider study: In model experiments, template switching captured about one uniquely barcoded TCR beta cDNA molecule for every two T cells. Using deep sequencing normalized with unique cDNA molecular identifiers, the study measured how TCR beta repertoire diversity changes with age. The donors were split into four age groups: young (average around 17 years), middle-aged (roughly 42), aged (roughly 65) and long-lived (roughly 86). To avoid experimental bias, donors of different ages were distributed randomly across sequencing lanes. Using the same blood draw, the study looked at two additional independent replicas of 1 million unique cDNA reads for two donors, one aged 18 to 30 and the other aged 80 or older. General findings and caveats noted by the study authors: Because donor CMV infection status was unknown, age-related changes in expanded clonotypes were potentially confounded. Observed TCR beta diversity per million T cells fell roughly linearly with age, and a significant reduction was already apparent by age roughly 40. Since profiling was done on bulk unsorted PBMCs, naive and antigen-experienced compartments could not be conclusively compared. Compared with the aged group, the long-lived group had more naive CD4+ T cells, fewer expanded clones and increased TCR diversity, suggesting age selection. Total diversity estimates from one million sequenced T cells were considered lower bounds and underestimates. A strong correlation was found between observed TCR beta diversity and the percentage of naive T cells measured by flow cytometry.

The library was built by means of 5' RACE. For sequencing, an Illumina HiSeq 2500 was employed. A second PCR of roughly 7 to 11 cycles was performed with a sample-barcoded 5' primer and a J-beta primer mix. A template-switch 5' adaptor carrying 12 random nucleotides introduced a unique molecular identifier onto each TCR beta cDNA molecule. At least 2.5 million CDR3-containing paired-end reads were obtained from each sample. First-strand cDNA synthesis was performed from all RNA using the Mint cDNA synthesis kit, with priming by a TRBC-specific oligonucleotide. Following uracil-DNA glycosylase treatment, a first 18-cycle PCR with universal primers M1SS and BC2_uni_R was performed on all cDNA. Turning to the authors' computational methods: Each sample was normalized by randomly selecting 1 million high-quality reads, each carrying a distinct molecular identifier. Reads with shared molecular identifiers were discarded instead of being binned into consensus sequences. MiTCR, with a Q25 quality threshold and the strictest error-elimination algorithm, was used for CDR3 identification, clonotype clustering and error correction. Lower-bound total TCR beta diversity was estimated with a nonparametric unseen species model using Euler transformation. TCRdb reran the public reads through fastp at Q25 and MiXCR, keeping productive beta chains. CDR3 protein duplicates are merged, each entry listing the most common genes and DNA. The V and J calls and clone size are TCRdb's, not the authors'. The sample data list roughly 800,000 distinct CDR3 sequences, and about 53% of these were observed just once. The ten largest clonotypes hold about 42% of the sample.

The TCR comes from a man older than 75 in good health. Material for sequencing was blood.

Read as DNA, the sequence is TGTGCCAGCAGCTTGTATGTGAGCTCTGGGGCCAACGTCCTGACTTTC. Its translation reads: CASSLYVSSGANVLTF. The V and J genes are TRBV7-6 and TRBJ2-6, with the identity of the D gene unclear. CDR1 and CDR2 are read off the germline V gene as SGHVS and FNYEAQ. From its cysteine to its phenylalanine, the CDR3 spans 16 amino acids. Only the CDR3 DNA stays, 48 bases, in frame from base 1. V is cut by 3 bases and J by 0 bases, and the space between the germline ends is 9 bases.